This T cell receptor (beta chain) was captured by sequencing in a study of T cells in Graves' hyperthyroidism and ophthalmopathy. Hyperthyroidism patients were newly diagnosed, had disease duration under 2 months, and were aged 18 to 65 years. RNA transcripts provided the source from which TCR beta CDR3 regions were amplified. The TCR CDR3 was amplified in a first-round RT-PCR using the HTBI primer set. TCRdb recomputed calls from the multiplex PCR reads with MiXCR, one row per CDR3 protein. The data hold around 200,000 distinct CDR3 sequences, with 15% to 20% observed a single time. The sample holds many counts of this clonotype. V gave up 3 bases and J gave up 2 bases; unmatched junction bases: 8. The CDR3 has 15 residues. Germline V gives CDR1 DFQATT, CDR2 SNEGSKA (reference sequence).

Sample: blood. The chain carries TRBV20-1 and TRBJ2-5; TRBD2 matches 8 bases. This TCR was recovered from a woman in her fifties or sixties with Graves' hyperthyroidism. The CDR3 region has the DNA TGCAGTGCTAGTTCGGTAGCGGGGACACAAGAGACCCAGTACTTC. Translation gives CSASSVAGTQETQYF.